These 23 T cell receptor beta chains were all obtained from the same sample, sequenced in a study of CXCR3-negative and CXCR3-positive naive CD8 T cells. UMI-labeled 5' RACE TRB cDNA libraries were prepared from the cells. Each CDR3 protein gets one entry in TCRdb, which reprocessed the 5' RACE reads and gives no DNA. This sample's table has more than 50,000 distinct CDR3 sequences. The sample comprised naive CXCR3- CD8+ T cells from blood. Subset noted: CD45RO-CCR7+CD27+CD95- naive CD8+ T cells lacking CXCR3 (TNR3-). Receptor source: a human donor in good health. Some clones in this sample may be carry-over from other donors' samples.

The rearrangement links TRBV28 to TRBJ2-1; TCRdb indicates TRBD1, and absent DNA this call remains unverified. The germline CDR1 and CDR2 sequences are MDHEN and SYDVKM. There are 15 residues in the CDR3. This CDR3 is CASSFRGTYNNEQFF.

J is TRBJ2-1 and V is TRBV25-1; TCRdb's D call, TRBD2, is unchecked because there is no DNA. CDR3 length: 17 amino acids. CDR1 is MGHDK and CDR2 is SYGVNS in the germline V gene. CDR3 residues: CASSERGGGHLMDEQFF.

The chain has TRBV20-1 and TRBJ2-7; TCRdb designates TRBD2, a call that cannot be tested without DNA. The germline CDR1 and CDR2 sequences are DFQATT and SNEGSKA (reference sequence). The CDR3 loop spans 13 amino acids. The CDR3 loop reads CSARDYGAPEQYF.

The rearrangement links TRBV7-9 to TRBJ1-6; the D call from TCRdb, TRBD1, cannot be confirmed without DNA. Per germline, CDR1 SEHNR and CDR2 FQNEAQ (reference sequence). The CDR3 has 15 residues. This CDR3 is CASSANREVKSPLHF.

This chain uses TRBV18 with TRBJ1-1; TCRdb indicates TRBD1, and absent DNA this call remains unverified. This CDR3 has 14 residues. CDR1 and CDR2 from the germline V gene are KGHSH and LQKENI. The CDR3 spells CASSPGGMNTEAFF. Filled out from reference TRBV18 and TRBJ1-1, the complete variable domain reads NAGVMQNPRHLVRRRGQEARLRCSPMKGHSHVYWYRQLPEEGLKFMVYLQKENIIDESGMPKERFSAEFPKEGPSILRIQQVVRGDSAAYFCASSPGGMNTEAFFGQGTRLTVV.

The genes are TRBV6-2 or TRBV6-3 and TRBJ2-4; there is no DNA to check the TCRdb D call of TRBD1. The CDR3 consists of 15 residues. The germline V gene encodes CDR1 MNHEY and CDR2 SVGEGT. CDR3 sequence reads: CASSFPWGQPKTQYF.

This chain connects TRBV29-1 to TRBJ1-2; TCRdb gives TRBD1 as the D gene, but with no DNA this cannot be confirmed. This CDR3 region has 13 residues. Germline-derived CDR1 and CDR2 are SQVTM and ANQGSEA. The CDR3 region is CSADLGAIYGYTF.

J is TRBJ2-1 and V is TRBV10-1; the D call from TCRdb, TRBD2, cannot be confirmed without DNA. CDR1 is WNHNN and CDR2 is SYGVQD in the germline V gene (reference sequence). This CDR3 is 15 amino acids long. The CDR3 here is CASKLLAGGNNEQFF.

The V gene is TRBV7-3, the J gene TRBJ2-3; TCRdb picks TRBD2, but there is no DNA to check that call. This CDR3 region has 16 residues. The germline CDR1 and CDR2 sequences are SGHTA and FQGTGA. This chain's CDR3 is CASSSLAGAVADTQHF.

This rearrangement joins TRBV7-9 to TRBJ2-5; TCRdb calls TRBD1, which cannot be checked without DNA. Germline values: CDR1 SEHNR, CDR2 FQNEAQ (reference sequence). This CDR3 is built from 15 residues. CDR3 sequence reads: CASSPRDQEAETQYF. The complete variable domain, with remaining parts taken from reference TRBV7-9 and TRBJ2-5, reads DTGVSQNPRHKITKRGQNVTFRCDPISEHNRLYWYRQTLGQGPEFLTYFQNEAQLEKSRLLSDRFSAERPKGSFSTLEIQRTEQGDSAMYLCASSPRDQEAETQYFGPGTRLLVL.

The rearrangement uses TRBV7-9 and TRBJ1-1; the TCRdb D gene call, TRBD1, has no DNA to confirm it. The CDR3 extends over 13 amino acids. The V gene's germline CDR1 is SEHNR and CDR2 FQNEAQ (reference sequence). This CDR3 reads CASSPAGTVEAFF. Full variable domain (outside the CDR3, taken from reference TRBV7-9 and TRBJ1-1): DTGVSQNPRHKITKRGQNVTFRCDPISEHNRLYWYRQTLGQGPEFLTYFQNEAQLEKSRLLSDRFSAERPKGSFSTLEIQRTEQGDSAMYLCASSPAGTVEAFFGQGTRLTVV.

The genes are TRBV7-6 and TRBJ2-7; TCRdb reports TRBD2, a call that lacks DNA to check it against. This CDR3 region has 17 residues. Looked up from germline, CDR1 is SGHVS and CDR2 is FNYEAQ. CDR3 amino acids: CASSPGLAGVYSYEQYF.

This chain links TRBV28 with TRBJ2-1; the D call from TCRdb, TRBD1, cannot be confirmed without DNA. This CDR3 has 15 residues. Germline V gene lookup returns CDR1 MDHEN and CDR2 SYDVKM. This CDR3 is CASRKTGGRYNEQFF.

V gene TRBV10-3 combines with J gene TRBJ2-7; TCRdb's D call of TRBD2 is untestable without DNA. Germline V CDR1 and CDR2: ENHRY, SYGVKD. This CDR3 is built from 13 residues. The CDR3 protein is CAISTSTAYEQYF.

V usage is TRBV29-1 and J usage is TRBJ2-1; the D gene TCRdb calls, TRBD2, cannot be checked with no DNA. This CDR3 spans 18 amino acids. CDR1 SQVTM and CDR2 ANQGSEA come from the germline V gene. The CDR3 sequence: CSVEASWGLAVSYNEQFF.

This rearrangement joins TRBV21-1 to TRBJ1-6; TCRdb picks TRBD1, but there is no DNA to check that call. TRBV21-1 represents a pseudogene. The length of the CDR3 is 15 residues. The CDR3 sequence: CASSKVHRGRSPLHF.

This chain joins TRBV28 and TRBJ2-7; the D call from TCRdb, TRBD2, cannot be confirmed without DNA. The V gene's germline CDR1 is MDHEN and CDR2 SYDVKM. The CDR3 covers 15 residues. This CDR3 is CASSPPLVSSYEQYF.

This chain joins TRBV25-1 and TRBJ1-2. The CDR3 contains 13 residues. Germline V gene sequence: CDR1 MGHDK, CDR2 SYGVNS. This CDR3 is CASSESGIYGYTF.

Considering frequency, this clonotype is medium-sized. The rearrangement uses TRBV14 and TRBJ2-2; TCRdb calls TRBD1, which cannot be checked without DNA. Germline assignment: CDR1 SGHDN and CDR2 FVKESK. The CDR3 is 16 residues long. The CDR3 spells CASSQEDRGLVGELFF.

V and J are TRBV20-1 and TRBJ2-1. This CDR3 region has 14 residues. Looked up from germline, CDR1 is DFQATT and CDR2 is SNEGSKA (reference sequence). The CDR3 is CSATTGNSYNEQFF.

The chain uses TRBV5-1 and TRBJ2-1. Germline V CDR1 and CDR2: SGHRS, YFSETQ. This CDR3 is 16 amino acids long. CDR3 loop: CASSAQKASVLNEQFF.

J is TRBJ1-1 and V is TRBV7-9; TCRdb selects TRBD1, and the lack of DNA leaves this call unchecked. The germline gives CDR1 SEHNR, CDR2 FQNEAQ (reference sequence). The CDR3 runs 16 residues. The CDR3 region is CASSLGGTSAGDEAFF.

CDR3 protein: CASSQVGTSGGQNTGELFF. The chain recombines TRBV4-1 with TRBJ2-2; the TCRdb D gene call, TRBD2, has no DNA to confirm it. Looked up from germline, CDR1 is MGHRA and CDR2 is YSYEKL. The CDR3 sequence is 19 residues long.